A single sample is the source of the 2 T cell receptor beta chains below, sequenced in a study of shared clonotypes between healthy human individuals. Measured with immunoSEQ multiplex PCR; TCRdb has only the in-frame clones, and not every one. Of a few million clones listed, roughly 95% are singletons. The sample taken for sequencing was naive CD4+ T cells sorted from blood. The subset here: CD45RA+ positively selected. These receptors all stem from a man between 18 and 35 years old in good health.

This clone was found a few times. The rearrangement links TRBV14 to TRBJ2-3; the D is unclear. This CDR3 comprises 13 residues. V lost 6 bases and J 1 base, leaving 8 bases between the germline ends. Per germline, CDR1 SGHDN and CDR2 FVKESK. This CDR3 is CASSPLGTDTQYF. In DNA, the CDR3 is TGTGCCAGCAGTCCGCTAGGCACAGATACGCAGTATTTT.

The rearrangement uses TRBV28 and TRBJ2-3; 7 bases are a match to TRBD2. The V and J ends lost 5 bases and 6 bases, in that order; junction bases with no gene match: 14. The CDR3 is 16 amino acids. The germline CDR1 and CDR2 sequences are MDHEN and SYDVKM. The CDR3 DNA is TGTGCCAGCAGTCCGGGGGGTAGCCTTGGTCTCGATACGCAGTATTTT. As protein: CASSPGGSLGLDTQYF.